This entry lists 20 T cell receptor beta chains sequenced from one sample in a study of T-cell memory formation after mild COVID-19. TCRdb recomputed calls from the 5' RACE reads with MiXCR, one row per CDR3 protein. The repertoire holds about 400,000 distinct CDR3 sequences, with approximately 24% as singletons. The sample was PBMCs or a T cell subset sorted from them (not recorded which). These receptors were collected from an adult woman who had mild COVID-19 (a few samples of this study predate the infection). Cell type and time point are not known.

The chain links TRBV7-9 to TRBJ2-3; 9 bases fit TRBD1. CDR3 length: 16 amino acids. The ends lost 4 bases at V and 4 bases at J; junction bases unmatched: 9. The germline V gene has CDR1 SEHNR and CDR2 FQNEAQ (reference sequence). CDR3 sequence (DNA): TGTGCCAGCAGCTCAGACGCGGGACAGGGCTCAGATACGCAGTATTTT. Its translation is CASSSDAGQGSDTQYF. Full variable domain (rest looked up from reference TRBV7-9 and TRBJ2-3): DTGVSQNPRHKITKRGQNVTFRCDPISEHNRLYWYRQTLGQGPEFLTYFQNEAQLEKSRLLSDRFSAERPKGSFSTLEIQRTEQGDSAMYLCASSSDAGQGSDTQYFGPGTRLTVL.

This clonotype was counted only a few times. The chain joins TRBV5-1 to TRBJ2-5; D is perhaps TRBD2 (5 bases). CDR1 is SGHRS and CDR2 is YFSETQ in the germline V gene. Deletions cut 4 bases from V and 3 bases from J, with 13 bases between. This CDR3 is built from 14 residues. As DNA, the CDR3 is TGCGCCAGCAGCCCGCCCAACGGGAAAGAGACCCAGTACTTC. Translation: CASSPPNGKETQYF.

The chain is built from TRBV10-3 and TRBJ2-7, with D hard to call. The ends were cut back, 3 bases at V and 2 bases at J, with 5 bases in the middle. Per germline, CDR1 ENHRY and CDR2 SYGVKD. The CDR3 covers 12 residues. The CDR3 loop reads CAISESTYEQYF. In nucleotides, the CDR3 is TGTGCCATCAGTGAATCGACCTACGAGCAGTACTTC.

There are a few counts of this clonotype. The chain has TRBV9 and TRBJ2-2; the D gene is possibly TRBD2 (6 bases). Per the germline V gene, CDR1 is SGDLS and CDR2 is YYNGEE. V was clipped by 4 bases and J by 7 bases, with 20 bases between them. CDR3 length: 16 amino acids. The CDR3 nucleotides are TGTGCCAGCAGCCCCTACCAGACTAGTTTCAACGGGGAGCTGTTTTTT. Its translation is CASSPYQTSFNGELFF.

This clonotype was seen more than once but under ten times. The chain joins TRBV15 to TRBJ1-2, with D perhaps TRBD1 (5 bases). V was cut by 0 bases and J by 7 bases, with 6 bases left in between. The CDR3 covers 12 residues. Germline CDR1 reads LNHNV; CDR2 reads YYDKDF (reference sequence). CDR3 nucleotide sequence: TGTGCCACCAGCAGAGAGAGGGGTGGCTACACCTTC. Protein: CATSRERGGYTF.

V usage is TRBV9 and J usage is TRBJ1-3; D gene uncertain. The germline V and J ends were trimmed by 3 bases and 0 bases, with 10 bases remaining between them. The CDR3 covers 15 residues. Germline V gene lookup returns CDR1 SGDLS and CDR2 YYNGEE. The CDR3 DNA reads TGTGCCAGCAGCGCAGAAGACTACTCTGGAAACACCATATATTTT. Residues: CASSAEDYSGNTIYF.

This clonotype was seen a handful of times. The genes are TRBV6-1 and TRBJ1-2; 11 bases agree with TRBD1. The germline gives CDR1 MNHNS, CDR2 SASEGT. The trim removed 7 bases at V and 3 bases at J, leaving 10 bases unmatched. The CDR3 runs 16 residues. The CDR3 DNA is TGTGCCAGCAAAATGGGGACAGGGGGATTGCACTATGGCTACACCTTC. This sequence encodes CASKMGTGGLHYGYTF.

This clonotype turned up a few times. The chain combines TRBV27 with TRBJ2-7; tentative D call: TRBD1 (6 bases). The germline CDR1 and CDR2 sequences are MNHEY and SMNVEV (reference sequence). V lost 3 bases to trimming and J lost 1 base, with 10 bases between them. This CDR3 is built from 14 residues. The CDR3 nucleotides read TGTGCCAGCAGTTTCAGTCAGGGGTCCTACGAGCAGTACTTC. This gives the protein CASSFSQGSYEQYF.

The chain combines TRBV4-1 with TRBJ1-1, with a tentative D call TRBD1 (5 bases). Trimming shortened V by 4 bases and J by 0 bases, and 15 bases separated the two germline ends. The germline V gene encodes CDR1 MGHRA and CDR2 YSYEKL. This CDR3 has 16 residues. CDR3 loop: CASSRAGGRMNTEAFF. The CDR3 nucleotides are TGCGCCAGCAGCCGTGCGGGGGGACGCATGAACACTGAAGCTTTCTTT.

The table lists this clonotype with a few counts. The chain combines TRBV12-3 or TRBV12-4 with TRBJ1-4, with D possibly matching TRBD1 (5 bases). The CDR3 length is 12 residues. Trimming pared 7 bases from V and 4 bases from J, leaving 7 bases between. CDR3 bases: TGTGCCAGCACTGGACATAATGAAAAACTGTTTTTT. Its protein product is CASTGHNEKLFF.

The chain employs TRBV18 and TRBJ2-3; tentatively, D is TRBD2 (8 bases). CDR3 length: 19 residues. CDR1 is KGHSH and CDR2 is LQKENI in the germline V gene. The V end was cut by 0 bases, the J end by 5 bases, with 24 bases between. CDR3 protein: CASSPPGQSSGSAKDTQYF. In DNA form, the CDR3 reads TGTGCCAGCTCACCACCGGGACAGAGCAGCGGGAGCGCCAAAGATACGCAGTATTTT.

The rearrangement links TRBV5-1 to TRBJ1-1; tentative D call: TRBD1 (6 bases). Trimming shortened V by 5 bases and J by 3 bases, and 26 bases separated the two germline ends. This CDR3 comprises 18 residues. Germline V gives CDR1 SGHRS, CDR2 YFSETQ. Here the CDR3 reads CASSFQAGASVLDTEAFF. The CDR3 region has the DNA TGCGCCAGCAGTTTTCAGGCGGGGGCTTCGGTCTTGGACACTGAAGCTTTCTTT.

This clonotype was counted many times. The chain recombines TRBV20-1 with TRBJ1-1; D may be TRBD1 (5 bases). Germline V lookup: CDR1 DFQATT, CDR2 SNEGSKA (reference sequence). This CDR3 is 13 amino acids long. Trimming removed 3 bases from V and 3 bases from J, with 11 bases in between. This CDR3 reads CSASIPGDTEAFF. Written as DNA, the CDR3 is TGCAGTGCTAGTATCCCGGGGGACACTGAAGCTTTCTTT.

This sequence joins TRBV20-1 and TRBJ1-4; tentatively, D is TRBD1 (5 bases). Germline V gives CDR1 DFQATT, CDR2 SNEGSKA (reference sequence). The CDR3 consists of 16 residues. V was shortened by 1 base and J by 0 bases, with 12 bases between the two germline ends. This chain's CDR3 is CSARATQGATNEKLFF. The CDR3 region has the DNA TGCAGTGCTAGAGCCACCCAGGGTGCAACTAATGAAAAACTGTTTTTT.

The chain joins TRBV6-6 to TRBJ2-7; weak D call: TRBD1 (5 bases). The V gene's germline CDR1 is MNHNY and CDR2 SVGAGI (reference sequence). Trimming left V 6 bases short and J 3 bases short, with 21 bases between. The length of the CDR3 is 16 residues. The CDR3 DNA sequence: TGTGCCAGCAGCTCCTACAGACAGACGAGGCTCTACGAGCAGTACTTC. This encodes CASSSYRQTRLYEQYF.

The chain joins TRBV6-5 to TRBJ2-1; 11 nucleotides agree with TRBD2. Germline CDR1 is MNHEY and CDR2 is SVGAGI. Trimming removed 6 bases from V and 7 bases from J; junction bases left unmatched: 14. The CDR3 totals 17 residues. CDR3 coding DNA: TGTGCCAGCAGAGGAAGTAGCGGGGGGGCGAGTTTGAATGAGCAGTTCTTC. The encoded protein is CASRGSSGGASLNEQFF.

The chain uses TRBV7-9 and TRBJ2-2; D is possibly TRBD1 (6 bases). V gave up 9 bases and J gave up 0 bases, with 8 bases separating them. The CDR3 totals 13 residues. CDR1 SEHNR and CDR2 FQNEAQ come from the germline V gene (reference sequence). CDR3 loop: CASNRANTGELFF. Here the CDR3 DNA reads TGTGCCAGTAACAGGGCGAACACCGGGGAGCTGTTTTTT.

This clonotype was counted between two and nine times. This sequence joins TRBV30 and TRBJ2-2, with D tentatively TRBD2 (5 bases). Trimming removed 1 base at V and 7 bases at J, with 16 bases between. Germline CDR1 and CDR2: GTSNPN and SVGIG (reference sequence). The CDR3 has 15 amino acids. The CDR3 region has the DNA TGTGCCTGGAGTGCCCACCGGGATACTATCGGGGAGCTGTTTTTT. This translates into CAWSAHRDTIGELFF.

The chain carries TRBV24-1 and TRBJ2-1; 9 positions match TRBD2. J lost 3 bases, V lost 2 bases, and 4 bases had no gene match. The CDR3 loop spans 16 amino acids. The V gene's germline CDR1 is KGHDR and CDR2 SFDVKD. CDR3 loop: CATSDSGTSYYNEQFF. DNA for the CDR3: TGTGCCACCAGTGATTCCGGGACTAGCTACTACAATGAGCAGTTCTTC.

This clonotype has only a few counts. The rearrangement joins TRBV29-1 to TRBJ2-5; either TRBD1 or TRBD2 may fit D (5 bases each). This CDR3 region has 15 residues. The V gene's germline CDR1 is SQVTM and CDR2 ANQGSEA. With 3 bases removed from V and 7 bases from J, the gap between germline ends came to 21 bases. The CDR3 reads CSVDPDSPGRGTQYF. CDR3 sequence (DNA): TGCAGCGTTGATCCCGATTCCCCGGGGCGAGGGACCCAGTACTTC.